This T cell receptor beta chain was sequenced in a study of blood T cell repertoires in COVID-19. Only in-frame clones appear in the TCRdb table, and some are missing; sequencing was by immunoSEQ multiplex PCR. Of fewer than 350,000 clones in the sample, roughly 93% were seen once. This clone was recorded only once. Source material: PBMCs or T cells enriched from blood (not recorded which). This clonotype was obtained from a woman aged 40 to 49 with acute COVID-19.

The CDR3 region has the DNA TGTGCCAGCTGTGGGAAAACAGGGATCGATCAGCCCCAGCATTTT. This gives the protein CASCGKTGIDQPQHF. This chain uses TRBV2 with TRBJ1-5, with D possibly matching TRBD1 (6 bases). CDR3 length equals 15 residues. Germline V gene sequence: CDR1 SNHLY, CDR2 FYNNEI. V dropped 8 bases and J dropped 5 bases, with 19 bases sitting between them.